This T cell receptor beta chain was sequenced for a study of shared clonotypes between healthy human individuals. To note about this clone: Antigen specificity is unknown.

General study results and limits: Among a few donors, roughly 5% of naive CD4 clonotypes were found in common.

The authors ran the assay at deep level. Replicate sorted-subset PCRs were loaded with around 0.2 ug DNA, roughly 33,000 T cell genomes. Some clones are missing from TCRdb's copy, which holds only in-frame ones; the method was immunoSEQ multiplex PCR. The table includes about 2,500,000 clones, approximately 90% detected once. The ends lost 4 bases at V and 6 bases at J; junction bases unmatched: 9. Germline assignment: CDR1 LGHNA and CDR2 YSLEER. This CDR3 has 15 residues. This chain links TRBV4-3 with TRBJ2-3; TRBD2 aligns across 8 bases. The sequencing input was naive CD4+ T cells sorted from blood. Regarding subset: CD45RA+ positively selected. The TCR was taken from a man between 18 and 29 years old in good health. The CDR3 is CASSRLFGGGDTQYF. DNA of the CDR3: TGCGCCAGCAGCCGCCTGTTCGGGGGGGGCGATACGCAGTATTTT.